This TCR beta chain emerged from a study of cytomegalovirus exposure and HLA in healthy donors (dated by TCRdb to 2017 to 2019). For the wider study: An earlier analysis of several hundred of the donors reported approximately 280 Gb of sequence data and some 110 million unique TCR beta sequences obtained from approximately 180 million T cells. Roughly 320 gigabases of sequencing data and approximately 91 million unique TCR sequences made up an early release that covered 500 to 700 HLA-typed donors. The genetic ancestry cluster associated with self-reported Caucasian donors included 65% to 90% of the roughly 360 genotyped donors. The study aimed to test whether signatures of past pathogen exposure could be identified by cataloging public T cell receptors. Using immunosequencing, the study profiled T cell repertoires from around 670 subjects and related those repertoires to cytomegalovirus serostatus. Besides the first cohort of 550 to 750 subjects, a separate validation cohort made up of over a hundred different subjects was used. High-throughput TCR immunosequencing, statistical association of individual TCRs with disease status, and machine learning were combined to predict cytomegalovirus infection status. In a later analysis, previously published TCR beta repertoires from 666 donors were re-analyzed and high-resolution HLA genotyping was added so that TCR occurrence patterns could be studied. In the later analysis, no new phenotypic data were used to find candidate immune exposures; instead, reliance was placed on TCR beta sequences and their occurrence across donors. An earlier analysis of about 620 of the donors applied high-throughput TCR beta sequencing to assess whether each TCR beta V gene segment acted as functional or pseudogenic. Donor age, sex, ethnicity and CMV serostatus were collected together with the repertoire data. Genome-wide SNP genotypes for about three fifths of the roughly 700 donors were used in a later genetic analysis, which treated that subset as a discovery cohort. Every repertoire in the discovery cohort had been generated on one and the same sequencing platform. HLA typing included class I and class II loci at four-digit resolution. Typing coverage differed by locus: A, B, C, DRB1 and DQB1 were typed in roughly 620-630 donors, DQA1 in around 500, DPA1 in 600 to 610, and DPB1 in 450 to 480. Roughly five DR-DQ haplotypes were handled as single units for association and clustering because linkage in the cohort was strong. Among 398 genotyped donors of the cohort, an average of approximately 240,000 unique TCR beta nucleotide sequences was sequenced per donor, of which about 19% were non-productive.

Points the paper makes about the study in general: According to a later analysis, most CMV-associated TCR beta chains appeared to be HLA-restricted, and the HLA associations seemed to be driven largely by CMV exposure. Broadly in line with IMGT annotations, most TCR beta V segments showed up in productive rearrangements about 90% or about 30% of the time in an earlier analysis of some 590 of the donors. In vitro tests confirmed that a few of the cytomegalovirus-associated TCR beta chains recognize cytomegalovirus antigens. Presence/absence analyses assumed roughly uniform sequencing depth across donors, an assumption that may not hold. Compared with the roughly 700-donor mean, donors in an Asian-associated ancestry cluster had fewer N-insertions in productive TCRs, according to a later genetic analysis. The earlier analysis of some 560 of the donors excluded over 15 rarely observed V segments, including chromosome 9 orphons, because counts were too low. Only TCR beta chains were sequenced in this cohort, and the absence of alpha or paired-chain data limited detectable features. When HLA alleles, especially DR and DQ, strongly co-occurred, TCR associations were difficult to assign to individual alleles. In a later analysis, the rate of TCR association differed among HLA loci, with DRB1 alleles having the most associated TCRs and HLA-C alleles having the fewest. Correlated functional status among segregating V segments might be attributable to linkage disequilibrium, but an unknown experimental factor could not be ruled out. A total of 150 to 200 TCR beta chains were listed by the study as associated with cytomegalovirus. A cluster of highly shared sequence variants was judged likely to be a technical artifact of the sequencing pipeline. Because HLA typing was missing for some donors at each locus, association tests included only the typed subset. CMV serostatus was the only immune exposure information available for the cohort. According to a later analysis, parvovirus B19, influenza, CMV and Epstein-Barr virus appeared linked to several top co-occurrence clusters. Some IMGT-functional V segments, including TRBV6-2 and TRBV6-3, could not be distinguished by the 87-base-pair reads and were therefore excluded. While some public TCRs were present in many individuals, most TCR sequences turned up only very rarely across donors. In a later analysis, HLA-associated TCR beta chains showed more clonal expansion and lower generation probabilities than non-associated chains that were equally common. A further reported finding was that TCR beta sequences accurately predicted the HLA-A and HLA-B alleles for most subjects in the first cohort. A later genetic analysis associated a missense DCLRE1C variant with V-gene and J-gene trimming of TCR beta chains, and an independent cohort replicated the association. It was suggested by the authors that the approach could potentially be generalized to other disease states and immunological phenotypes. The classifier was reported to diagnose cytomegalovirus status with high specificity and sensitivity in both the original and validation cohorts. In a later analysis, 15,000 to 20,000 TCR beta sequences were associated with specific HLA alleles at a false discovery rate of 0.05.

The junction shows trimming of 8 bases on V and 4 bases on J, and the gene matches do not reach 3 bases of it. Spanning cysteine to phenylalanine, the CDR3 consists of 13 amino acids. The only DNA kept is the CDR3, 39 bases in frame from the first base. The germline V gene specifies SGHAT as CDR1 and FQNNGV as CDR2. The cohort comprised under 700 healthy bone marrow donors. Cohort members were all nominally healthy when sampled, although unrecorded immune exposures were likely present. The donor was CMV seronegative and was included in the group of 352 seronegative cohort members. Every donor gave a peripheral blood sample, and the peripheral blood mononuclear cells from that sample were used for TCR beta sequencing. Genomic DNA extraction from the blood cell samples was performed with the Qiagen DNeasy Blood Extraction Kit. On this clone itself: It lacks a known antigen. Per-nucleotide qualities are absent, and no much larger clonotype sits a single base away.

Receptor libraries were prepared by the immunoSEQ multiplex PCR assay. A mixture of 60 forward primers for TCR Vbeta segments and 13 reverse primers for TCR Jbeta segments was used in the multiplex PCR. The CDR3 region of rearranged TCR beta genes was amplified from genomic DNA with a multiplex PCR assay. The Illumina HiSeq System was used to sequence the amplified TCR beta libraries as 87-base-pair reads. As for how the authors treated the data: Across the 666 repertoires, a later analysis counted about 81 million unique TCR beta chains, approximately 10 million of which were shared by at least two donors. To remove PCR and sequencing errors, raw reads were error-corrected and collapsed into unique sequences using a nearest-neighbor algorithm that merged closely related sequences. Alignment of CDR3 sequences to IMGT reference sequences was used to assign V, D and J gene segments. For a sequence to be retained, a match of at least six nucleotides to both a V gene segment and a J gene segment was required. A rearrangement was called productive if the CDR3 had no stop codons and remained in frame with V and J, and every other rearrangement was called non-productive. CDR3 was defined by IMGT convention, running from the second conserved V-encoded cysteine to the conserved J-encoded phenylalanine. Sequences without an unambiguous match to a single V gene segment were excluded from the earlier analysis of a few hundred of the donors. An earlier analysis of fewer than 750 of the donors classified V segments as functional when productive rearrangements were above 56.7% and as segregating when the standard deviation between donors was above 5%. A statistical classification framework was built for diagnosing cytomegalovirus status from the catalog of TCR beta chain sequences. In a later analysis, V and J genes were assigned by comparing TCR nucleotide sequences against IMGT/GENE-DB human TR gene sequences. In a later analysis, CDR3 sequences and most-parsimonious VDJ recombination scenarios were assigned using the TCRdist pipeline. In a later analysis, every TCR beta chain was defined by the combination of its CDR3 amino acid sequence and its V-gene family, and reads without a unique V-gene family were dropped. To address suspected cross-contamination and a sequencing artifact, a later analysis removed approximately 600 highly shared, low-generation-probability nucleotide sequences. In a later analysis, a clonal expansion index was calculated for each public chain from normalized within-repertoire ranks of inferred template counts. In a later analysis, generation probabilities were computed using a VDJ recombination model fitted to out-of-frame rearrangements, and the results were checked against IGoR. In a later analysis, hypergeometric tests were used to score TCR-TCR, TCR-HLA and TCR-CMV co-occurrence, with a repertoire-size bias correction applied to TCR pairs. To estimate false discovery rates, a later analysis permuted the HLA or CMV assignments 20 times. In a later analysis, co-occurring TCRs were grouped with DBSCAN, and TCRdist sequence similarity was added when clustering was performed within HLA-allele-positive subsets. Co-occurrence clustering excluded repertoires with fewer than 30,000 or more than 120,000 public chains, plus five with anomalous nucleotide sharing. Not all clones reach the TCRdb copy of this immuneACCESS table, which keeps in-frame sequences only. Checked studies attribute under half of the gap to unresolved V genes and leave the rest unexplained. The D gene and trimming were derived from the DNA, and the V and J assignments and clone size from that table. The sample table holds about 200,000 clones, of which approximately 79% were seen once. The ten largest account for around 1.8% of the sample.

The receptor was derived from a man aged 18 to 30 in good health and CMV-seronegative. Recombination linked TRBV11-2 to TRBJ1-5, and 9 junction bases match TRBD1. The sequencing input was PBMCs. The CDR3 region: CASAGTGNQPQHF. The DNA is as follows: TGTGCCAGCGCAGGGACAGGGAATCAGCCCCAGCATTTT.